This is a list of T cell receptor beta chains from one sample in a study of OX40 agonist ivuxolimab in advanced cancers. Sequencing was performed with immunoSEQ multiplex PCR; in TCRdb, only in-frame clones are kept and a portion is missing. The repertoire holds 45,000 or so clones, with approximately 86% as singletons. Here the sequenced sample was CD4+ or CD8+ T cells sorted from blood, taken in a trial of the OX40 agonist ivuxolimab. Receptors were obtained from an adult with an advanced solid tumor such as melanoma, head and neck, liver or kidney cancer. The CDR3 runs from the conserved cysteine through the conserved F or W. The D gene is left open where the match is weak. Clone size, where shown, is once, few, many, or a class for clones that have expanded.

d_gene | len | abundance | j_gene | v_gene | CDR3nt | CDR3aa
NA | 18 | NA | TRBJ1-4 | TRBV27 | TGTGCCAGCAGTCGATCGACGCCAAACCGGGAACTGGGTGAAAAACTGTTTTTT | CASSRSTPNRELGEKLFF
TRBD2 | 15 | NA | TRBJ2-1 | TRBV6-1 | TGTGCCAGCAGTGAAGCAGAGCGGGAGTACAATGAGCAGTTCTTC | CASSEAEREYNEQFF
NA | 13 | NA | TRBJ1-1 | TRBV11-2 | TGTGCATCGCGGGGGGGCTTGAACACTGAAGCTTTCTTT | CASRGGLNTEAFF
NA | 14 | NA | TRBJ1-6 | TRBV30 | TGTGCCTGGAGACCGGGATACCCAACCAGGCCCCTCCACTTT | CAWRPGYPTRPLHF
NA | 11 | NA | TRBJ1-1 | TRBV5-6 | TGTGCCAGCAGCTTCGGGATTGAAGCTTTCTTT | CASSFGIEAFF
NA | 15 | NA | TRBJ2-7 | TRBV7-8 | TGTGCCAGCAGCGGAAAGCCGGACAGAGGGTACGAGCAGTACTTC | CASSGKPDRGYEQYF
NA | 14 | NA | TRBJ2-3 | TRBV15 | TGTGCCACCAGCCCGGAACGGGGCAGAGATACGCAGTATTTT | CATSPERGRDTQYF
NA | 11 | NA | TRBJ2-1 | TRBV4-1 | TGCGCCAGCAGCCAGGGAAATGAGCAGTTCTTC | CASSQGNEQFF
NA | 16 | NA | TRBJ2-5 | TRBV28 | TGTGCCAGCAGTTTGGAGGTACAGAAACCCCAAGAGACCCAGTACTTC | CASSLEVQKPQETQYF
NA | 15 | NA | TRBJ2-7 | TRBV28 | TGTGCCAGCAATGGGGTGGGCCTGTCCTCCTACGAGCAGTACTTC | CASNGVGLSSYEQYF
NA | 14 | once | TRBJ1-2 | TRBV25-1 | TGTGCCAGCAGTGCCCGAATAGCTAACTATGGCTACACCTTC | CASSARIANYGYTF
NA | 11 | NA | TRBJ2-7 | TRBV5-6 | TGTGCCAGCAGCTTTGGCTACGAGCAGTACTTC | CASSFGYEQYF
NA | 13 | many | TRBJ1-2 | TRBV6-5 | TGTGCCAGCAGTTCGGACGGAGACTATGGCTACACCTTC | CASSSDGDYGYTF
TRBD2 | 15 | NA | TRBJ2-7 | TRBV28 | TGTGCCAGCAGAGTGACTAGCGGGAGAGGTTGGGAGCAGTACTTC | CASRVTSGRGWEQYF
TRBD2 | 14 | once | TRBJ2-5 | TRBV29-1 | TGCAGCGCCTCAGCGGGACTCAGGTGGGAGACCCAGTACTTC | CSASAGLRWETQYF
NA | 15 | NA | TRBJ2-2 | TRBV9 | TGTGCCAGCAGCGTAGAAGCGGAGGGGACCGGGGAGCTGTTTTTT | CASSVEAEGTGELFF
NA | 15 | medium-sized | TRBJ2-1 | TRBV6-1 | TGTGCCAGCAGTGATGGAGGGAGCTCCTACAATGAGCAGTTCTTC | CASSDGGSSYNEQFF
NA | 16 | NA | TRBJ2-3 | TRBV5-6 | TGTGCCAGCACCCCTCCCCGGGCCCCAAGTGGAGATACGCAGTATTTT | CASTPPRAPSGDTQYF
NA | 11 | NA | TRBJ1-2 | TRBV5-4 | TGTGCCAGCAGCTTGGGATATGGCTACACCTTC | CASSLGYGYTF
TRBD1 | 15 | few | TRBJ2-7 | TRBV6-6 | TGTGCCAGCAGTGCCGGGACAGGGGGCAGTTACGAGCAGTACTTC | CASSAGTGGSYEQYF
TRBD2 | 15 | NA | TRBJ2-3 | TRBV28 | TGTGCCAGCAGTTTGGGGCGGGGGAGCACAGATACGCAGTATTTT | CASSLGRGSTDTQYF
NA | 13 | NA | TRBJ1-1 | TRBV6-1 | TGTGCCAGCTATCACTACAGGGACACTGAAGCTTTCTTT | CASYHYRDTEAFF
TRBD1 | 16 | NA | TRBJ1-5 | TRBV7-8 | TGTGCCAGCAGCTTAGAAGCAGGGGGCCGCAATCAGCCCCAGCATTTT | CASSLEAGGRNQPQHF